This T cell receptor beta chain was sequenced for a study of T cells in Graves' hyperthyroidism and ophthalmopathy. What was amplified from RNA transcripts were TCR beta CDR3 regions. HTBI primers were employed in a first-round RT-PCR of the TCR CDR3. One entry per CDR3 protein, called by TCRdb with MiXCR from the multiplex PCR reads. This sample has about 530,000 distinct CDR3 sequences, with roughly 18% found just once. This clonotype came up many times. The sequenced material came from blood. The clonotype originates from a woman under 30 with Graves' ophthalmopathy.

CDR3 bases: TGTGCCAGCGGGCCCACCTACGAGCAGTACTTC. Its translation: CASGPTYEQYF. J is TRBJ2-7 and V is TRBV28, with D hard to call. The CDR3 consists of 11 residues. The V gene lost 8 bases and the J gene lost 2 bases, with 7 bases spanning the gap. Germline assignment: CDR1 MDHEN and CDR2 SYDVKM.